The sequence of this TCR beta chain was determined in a study of blood T cell repertoires in COVID-19. Study background: Sites across the United States, Italy and Spain contributed samples from acute and convalescent COVID-19. PBMCs, B-cell-depleted T cells, or T cells provided the cDNA or gDNA that made up the material.

This clone has only a few counts. Participant age was roughly 18 to 100 years, and participants resided in 24 US areas. Original data processing: The authors estimated nucleated cell counts from reference gene primer amplification. Assay: immunoSEQ multiplex PCR; the TCRdb copy retains only in-frame clones and omits some. That table gives V, J and clone size, and the DNA gave D and trimming. Of approximately 200,000 clones listed, roughly 86% are singletons. The clonotype originates from a woman in her 30s who had recovered from COVID-19. Sequencing was carried out using PBMCs or T cells enriched from blood (not recorded which).

Here the CDR3 reads CASRQGTNEKLFF. The CDR3 DNA follows: TGTGCCAGTCGACAGGGGACTAATGAAAAACTGTTTTTT. The chain links TRBV30 to TRBJ1-4, with 8 nucleotides matching TRBD1. With V trimmed by 8 bases and J by 2 bases, 4 bases remained unmatched. CDR1 is GTSNPN and CDR2 is SVGIG in the germline V gene (reference sequence). The CDR3 consists of 13 residues.